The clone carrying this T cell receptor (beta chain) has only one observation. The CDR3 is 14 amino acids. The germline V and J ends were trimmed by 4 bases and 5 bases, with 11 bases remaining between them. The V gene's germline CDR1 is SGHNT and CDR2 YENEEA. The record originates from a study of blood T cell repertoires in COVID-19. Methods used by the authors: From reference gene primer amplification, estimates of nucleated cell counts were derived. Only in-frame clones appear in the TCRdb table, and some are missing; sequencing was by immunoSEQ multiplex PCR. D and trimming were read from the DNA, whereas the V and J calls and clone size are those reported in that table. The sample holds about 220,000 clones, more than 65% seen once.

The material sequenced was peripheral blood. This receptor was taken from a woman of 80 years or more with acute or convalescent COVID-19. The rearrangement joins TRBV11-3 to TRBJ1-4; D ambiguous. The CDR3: CASSSGGQNEKLFF. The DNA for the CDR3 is TGTGCCAGCAGCTCCGGAGGTCAGAATGAAAAACTGTTTTTT.